What follows describes a single T cell receptor beta chain. This sample was taken from a study of blood T cell repertoires in COVID-19. Study background: Acute and convalescent COVID-19 samples came from the United States, Italy and Spain. Sample material is recorded as cDNA or gDNA derived from T cells, B-cell-depleted T cells, or PBMCs.

Original analysis: Counts of nucleated cells, estimated from reference gene primer amplification, were obtained. Sequenced by immunoSEQ multiplex PCR; TCRdb stores in-frame clones only, minus some. Clone size and V and J calls were adopted from that table, with D and trimming inferred from the DNA. The data show 100,000 or so clones, roughly 90% seen once. The CDR3 length is 13 residues. V lost 5 bases, J lost 0 bases, and 8 bases lay in between. The germline V gene encodes CDR1 SQVTM and CDR2 ANQGSEA. Sequencing was done on a sample of peripheral blood. The sequence derives from a woman aged 60-75 years with acute or convalescent COVID-19. The chain joins TRBV29-1 to TRBJ2-4, with a possible D match to TRBD2 (5 bases). The DNA of the CDR3 is TGCAGCGTTCGTCGGGGAGCCAAAAACATTCAGTACTTC. As protein: CSVRRGAKNIQYF.